These T cell receptor beta chains were read from a single sample in a study of T cells in Graves' hyperthyroidism and ophthalmopathy. TCRdb re-derived calls from the multiplex PCR reads in MiXCR, one entry per CDR3 protein. The table lists approximately 530,000 distinct CDR3 sequences, about a sixth of them singletons. Sequenced sample: blood. The receptor source for this set is a woman aged 18-35 years with Graves' hyperthyroidism. CDR3s include the opening cysteine and the closing phenylalanine or tryptophan. D genes are given only for firm matches. The listing skips clone size in some rows; elsewhere it reads once, few, many or a size class.

TRBV7-9	-	TRBJ2-2	few	CASSRPGGNTGELFF	TGTGCCAGCAGCCGCCCCGGAGGCAACACCGGGGAGCTGTTTTTT
TRBV7-2	-	TRBJ2-2	-	CASSSDSSQRELFF	TGTGCCAGCAGCTCTGACAGCTCCCAACGGGAGCTGTTTTTT
TRBV2	TRBD2	TRBJ2-2	few	CASSGEREAGELFF	TGTGCCAGCAGTGGCGAGCGGGAGGCCGGGGAGCTGTTTTTT
TRBV20-1	TRBD2	TRBJ2-3	few	CSARGGAGGRPDTQYF	TGCAGTGCTAGAGGGGGGGCGGGGGGCCGTCCGGATACGCAGTATTTT
TRBV18	-	TRBJ2-3	many	CASSPSLGGGTDTQYF	TGTGCCAGCTCACCCTCTCTGGGGGGAGGCACAGATACGCAGTATTTT
TRBV20-1	TRBD1	TRBJ1-1	many	CSARLRTGSVFGTEAFF	TGCAGTGCTAGGCTCCGGACAGGGTCGGTTTTTGGGACTGAAGCTTTCTTT
TRBV29-1	TRBD2	TRBJ2-7	few	CSVGGASGNSYEQYF	TGCAGCGTGGGGGGGGCTAGCGGGAACTCCTACGAGCAGTACTTC
TRBV5-5	-	TRBJ1-6	-	CASSFRGYNSPLHF	TGTGCCAGCAGCTTCAGAGGCTATAATTCACCCCTCCACTTT
TRBV7-9	TRBD1	TRBJ1-1	many	CASLSGQTGGRNTEAFF	TGTGCCAGCCTAAGCGGACAAACAGGGGGCAGGAACACTGAAGCTTTCTTT
TRBV10-3	-	TRBJ2-3	few	CAISAVGGRSTDTQYF	TGTGCCATCAGTGCCGTAGGGGGAAGGAGCACAGATACGCAGTATTTT
TRBV3-1	TRBD1	TRBJ1-2	few	CASSREGDRDRRYYGYTF	TGTGCCAGCAGCCGAGAGGGAGACCGGGACAGGCGTTACTATGGCTACACCTTC
TRBV12-5	-	TRBJ1-1	-	CASGSRVENTEAFF	TGTGCTAGTGGTTCAAGGGTAGAGAACACTGAAGCTTTCTTT
TRBV5-1	-	TRBJ2-1	-	CASSALGFEQFF	TGCGCCAGCAGCGCTTTGGGTTTTGAGCAGTTCTTC
TRBV11-2	-	TRBJ1-4	few	CASSLERGFGEKLFF	TGTGCCAGCAGCTTAGAAAGGGGCTTCGGTGAAAAACTGTTTTTT
TRBV20-1	-	TRBJ1-5	many	CSAVGGGQPQHF	TGCAGTGCCGTCGGAGGAGGGCAGCCCCAGCATTTT
TRBV12-3/TRBV12-4	TRBD2	TRBJ2-1	many	CASSSDTGGRRGTHNEQFF	TGTGCCAGCAGTTCCGATACCGGAGGGCGGCGGGGGACCCACAATGAGCAGTTCTTC
TRBV4-1	-	TRBJ2-6	-	CASSQDQDSSGANVLTF	TGCGCCAGCAGCCAAGATCAGGACAGCTCTGGGGCCAACGTCCTGACTTTC
TRBV6-1	TRBD2	TRBJ2-7	many	CASSQSGSPSYEQYF	TGTGCCAGCAGTCAAAGCGGGAGCCCCTCCTACGAGCAGTACTTC